Reported below is one T cell receptor (beta chain). The CDR3 has 15 amino acids. Per the germline V gene, CDR1 is LNHDA and CDR2 is SQIVND (reference sequence). V was shortened by 6 bases and J by 1 base, with 12 bases between the two germline ends. Original data processing: How many nucleated cells were present was estimated from reference gene primer amplification. Generated by immunoSEQ multiplex PCR, the TCRdb table keeps only in-frame clones and is missing some. For V, J and clone size, that table is used; D and trimming come from the DNA. The sample includes roughly 150,000 clones, 83% of them seen just once. This record comes from a study of blood T cell repertoires in COVID-19. The overall study: Italy, Spain and the United States were the sources of the convalescent and acute COVID-19 samples. PBMCs, B-cell-depleted T cells, or T cells provided the cDNA or gDNA that made up the material.

The sequenced material came from peripheral blood. This sequence joins TRBV19 and TRBJ2-2; D is perhaps TRBD1 (6 bases). This receptor was identified in an elderly woman with acute or convalescent COVID-19. The CDR3: CASRHQGQNTGELFF. The CDR3 DNA is TGTGCCAGTAGACACCAGGGACAGAACACCGGGGAGCTGTTTTTT.